A selection of T cell receptor beta chains follows, all from one sample in a study of cytomegalovirus exposure and HLA in healthy donors. Produced via immunoSEQ multiplex PCR; TCRdb's table is partial and in-frame only. Found here are some 140,000 clones, 55% to 80% of them singletons; the top ten hold 1% to 1.5%. The source material was PBMCs. All receptors come from a woman aged 40 to 50 in good health and CMV-seronegative. The CDR3 runs from the conserved cysteine through the conserved F or W. Fields, in order: D gene, clone size, CDR3 length, V gene, J gene, CDR3 DNA, CDR3 protein. A D gene is named only where the DNA matches it firmly. Clone size is stated in some rows and not others, as once, few, many or a class when expanded.

TRBD1	NA	15	TRBV7-8	TRBJ1-6	TGTGCCAGCAGCCCGGGACAGGACTCTATTTCACCCCTCCACTTT	CASSPGQDSISPLHF
NA	NA	14	TRBV6-6	TRBJ2-3	TGTGCCAGCAGTTACATCGCGGGGACAGATACGCAGTATTTT	CASSYIAGTDTQYF
NA	NA	14	TRBV11-1	TRBJ1-2	TGTGCCAGCAGGCCTATTGGGAGGGATCATGGCTACACCTTC	CASRPIGRDHGYTF
NA	NA	16	TRBV6-5	TRBJ2-2	TGTGCCAGCAGTTACTCGAGGCGGCTGAACACCGGGGAGCTGTTTTTT	CASSYSRRLNTGELFF
NA	NA	13	TRBV10-1	TRBJ1-4	TGCGCCACCCTAAATACAACTAATGAAAAACTGTTTTTT	CATLNTTNEKLFF
TRBD1	NA	14	TRBV6-1	TRBJ1-2	TGTGCCAGCGGCCCCAGGGGGCTTGGCTATGGCTACACCTTC	CASGPRGLGYGYTF
NA	NA	14	TRBV9	TRBJ1-1	TGTGCCAGCAGCGTAGATCCAGGGAAAACTGAAGCTTTCTTT	CASSVDPGKTEAFF
NA	NA	16	TRBV11-2	TRBJ2-1	TGTGCCAGCAGCTTAGGGTTTCAGGGATCCTACAATGAGCAGTTCTTC	CASSLGFQGSYNEQFF
NA	NA	17	TRBV14	TRBJ1-3	TGTGCCAGCAGCCAAGTGCCAAGACAGAGCTCTGGAAACACCATATATTTT	CASSQVPRQSSGNTIYF
NA	few	14	TRBV9	TRBJ1-1	TGTGCCAGCAGCGCGACAGCCCGGAACACTGAAGCTTTCTTT	CASSATARNTEAFF
NA	NA	16	TRBV7-8	TRBJ1-1	TGTGCCAGCAGCTCAACCGGGACAAACATGAACACTGAAGCTTTCTTT	CASSSTGTNMNTEAFF
TRBD1	NA	13	TRBV7-9	TRBJ1-5	TGTGCCAGCAGCCCAGGGGGTGGGCAGCCCCAGCATTTT	CASSPGGGQPQHF
TRBD1	NA	14	TRBV18	TRBJ2-3	TGTGCCAGCTCACCGAGGGGGCCCCCCCAGTCGCAGTATTTT	CASSPRGPPQSQYF
TRBD1	NA	14	TRBV7-2	TRBJ1-2	TGTGCCAGCAGCTTAGACAGGGGGCCCTATGGCTACACCTTC	CASSLDRGPYGYTF
TRBD1	few	19	TRBV2	TRBJ1-2	TGTGCCAGCAGTGATCACATTGGACAGGGCCCGTATACTAACTATGGCTACACCTTC	CASSDHIGQGPYTNYGYTF
NA	NA	15	TRBV6-1	TRBJ2-1	TGTGCCCTCTTAGGGACCGGGGAGGGGGACAATGAGCAGTTCTTC	CALLGTGEGDNEQFF
TRBD2	NA	14	TRBV29-1	TRBJ2-5	TGCAGCGTTGATGTGGGGACTAGCGGAGGGACCCAGTACTTC	CSVDVGTSGGTQYF
TRBD2	NA	15	TRBV5-4	TRBJ2-3	TGTGCCAGCAGCTTGAAGGCGGGGGTCGCGGATACGCAGTATTTT	CASSLKAGVADTQYF
NA	NA	14	TRBV2	TRBJ1-5	TGTGCCAGCAGTGACGGTGTTGGCAATCAGCCCCAGCATTTT	CASSDGVGNQPQHF
NA	NA	16	TRBV28	TRBJ1-1	TGTGCCAGCACCCTTCGACAGGCCCGGATGAACACTGAAGCTTTCTTT	CASTLRQARMNTEAFF
NA	NA	13	TRBV27	TRBJ1-2	TGTGCCAGCAGTTTTGGAGCCAACTATGGCTACACCTTC	CASSFGANYGYTF
NA	NA	14	TRBV5-5	TRBJ2-2	TGTGCCAGCAGCTTCCAGGGTCAAGGCGGGGAGCTGTTTTTT	CASSFQGQGGELFF
TRBD1	NA	14	TRBV5-6	TRBJ2-3	TGTGCCAGCAGCTGGGGGACAGGGACCGATACGCAGTATTTT	CASSWGTGTDTQYF
TRBD1	few	12	TRBV5-1	TRBJ1-1	TGCGCCAGCAGATCGACAGGGGGGGAAGCTTTCTTT	CASRSTGGEAFF
NA	NA	12	TRBV4-1	TRBJ1-1	TGCGCCAGCAGCCAAGTTGGGGCGGAAGCTTTCTTT	CASSQVGAEAFF
TRBD1	NA	15	TRBV9	TRBJ1-1	TGTGCCAGCAGCGCGGGGGACAGGGTACACACTGAAGCTTTCTTT	CASSAGDRVHTEAFF
NA	NA	14	TRBV14	TRBJ2-2	TGTGCCAGCAGCCAAGATATTAACACCGGGGAGCTGTTTTTT	CASSQDINTGELFF